These 12 T cell receptor beta chains were sequenced from one sample in a study of blood T cell repertoires in COVID-19. This table comes from immunoSEQ multiplex PCR, and its TCRdb copy is limited to in-frame clones, with some not included. Among 100,000 to 150,000 clones, approximately 83% were seen once, and the ten largest hold roughly 30%. The source material was peripheral blood. Every receptor here comes from an elderly woman with acute or convalescent COVID-19.

J is TRBJ1-1 and V is TRBV5-5; TRBD1 might be the D (5 bases). From germline, CDR1 is SGHKS and CDR2 YYEKEE (reference sequence). The CDR3 runs 15 residues. V was pared by 2 bases and J by 1 base, with 12 bases between. CDR3 protein: CASSLGPGGNTEAFF. Here the CDR3 DNA reads TGTGCCAGCAGCTTAGGTCCGGGGGGGAACACTGAAGCTTTCTTT.

The genes are TRBV20-1 and TRBJ2-5; perhaps TRBD2 as D (5 bases). The ends were cut back, 4 bases at V and 5 bases at J, with 8 bases in the middle. The germline CDR1 and CDR2 sequences are DFQATT and SNEGSKA (reference sequence). This CDR3 spans 11 amino acids. This chain's CDR3 is CSAKREETQYF. In DNA, the CDR3 is TGCAGTGCTAAGAGGGAGGAGACCCAGTACTTC.

V is TRBV28 and J is TRBJ1-4; TRBD1 is a possible D gene (6 bases). Germline CDR1 reads MDHEN; CDR2 reads SYDVKM. This CDR3 has 15 residues. Trimming pared 5 bases from V and 0 bases from J, leaving 10 bases between. DNA of the CDR3: TGTGCCAGCAGTCCCCAGGGGACAACTAATGAAAAACTGTTTTTT. As protein: CASSPQGTTNEKLFF.

This chain's CDR3 is CASSQGGGVTDTQYF. The CDR3 coding sequence is TGTGCCAGCAGCCAGGGCGGGGGCGTCACAGATACGCAGTATTTT. The chain links TRBV3-1 (or the pseudogene TRBV3-2) to TRBJ2-3; possibly TRBD2 for D (7 bases). The CDR3 is made up of 15 amino acids. Trimming left V 3 bases short and J 2 bases short, with 12 bases between. Germline V lookup: CDR1 LGHDT, CDR2 YNNKEL (reference sequence).

Written as DNA, the CDR3 is TGTGCCAGCAGCCAAACCTCGGGGGGGCCGGTGTCAGATACGCAGTATTTT. It yields the protein CASSQTSGGPVSDTQYF. The chain links TRBV9 to TRBJ2-3, with 8 bases aligning to TRBD2. J gave up 4 bases and V 4 bases, and 14 bases lay outside the gene matches. Germline values: CDR1 SGDLS, CDR2 YYNGEE. The CDR3 runs 17 residues.

The gene calls are TRBV10-2 and TRBJ2-5; D perhaps matches TRBD2 (6 bases). The germline V and J ends were trimmed by 3 bases and 1 base, with 12 bases remaining between them. CDR3 length equals 15 residues. Germline values: CDR1 WSHSY, CDR2 SAAADI. The CDR3 sequence is CASSDPGRTQETQYF. The DNA of the CDR3 is TGCGCCAGCAGTGACCCGGGGAGGACCCAAGAGACCCAGTACTTC.

This clone occurred once. The chain uses TRBV2 and TRBJ2-3; 10 nucleotides match TRBD2. The CDR3 has 13 amino acids. Germline CDR1 SNHLY, CDR2 FYNNEI. V was clipped by 6 bases and J by 6 bases; unmatched bases: 3. The DNA for the CDR3 is TGTGCCAGCAGAGGGACTAGCGACGATACGCAGTATTTT. This encodes CASRGTSDDTQYF. The full variable domain, rest sourced from reference TRBV2 and TRBJ2-3, is EPEVTQTPSHQVTQMGQEVILRCVPISNHLYFYWYRQILGQKVEFLVSFYNNEISEKSEIFDDQFSVERPDGSNFTLKIRSTKLEDSAMYFCASRGTSDDTQYFGPGTRLTVL.

The gene calls are TRBV10-3 and TRBJ2-1; 11 bases align to TRBD2. The CDR3 is 14 residues long. Looked up from germline, CDR1 is ENHRY and CDR2 is SYGVKD. J lost 4 bases, V lost 11 bases, and 7 bases had no gene match. The CDR3 sequence: CAPGLAGYYNEQFF. The CDR3 DNA reads TGTGCCCCCGGACTAGCGGGTTATTACAATGAGCAGTTCTTC.

The gene calls are TRBV11-3 and TRBJ2-1; TRBD1 aligns across 8 bases. CDR3 length: 16 residues. Losses at the gene ends were 1 base for V and 4 bases for J; bases not matched to a gene: 6. Germline-derived CDR1 and CDR2 are SGHNT and YENEEA. The CDR3 here is CASSLGRDRTYNEQFF. The DNA for the CDR3 is TGTGCCAGCAGCTTAGGGCGGGACAGGACGTACAATGAGCAGTTCTTC.

V usage is TRBV7-2 and J usage is TRBJ2-1; 7 bases are shared with TRBD2. Trimming cost V 7 bases and J 9 bases; bases outside gene matches: 21. Germline V gives CDR1 SGHTA, CDR2 FQGNSA. This CDR3 is built from 17 residues. CDR3 in amino acids: CASNWGGEGPPWGEQFF. The CDR3 DNA follows: TGTGCCAGCAACTGGGGTGGGGAGGGACCGCCTTGGGGTGAGCAGTTCTTC. The entire variable domain, with the rest obtained from reference TRBV7-2 and TRBJ2-1, is as follows: GAGVSQSPSNKVTEKGKDVELRCDPISGHTALYWYRQSLGQGLEFLIYFQGNSAPDKSGLPSDRFSAERTGGSVSTLTIQRTQQEDSAVYLCASNWGGEGPPWGEQFFGPGTRLTVL.

The V call is TRBV13, the J call TRBJ2-5; 9 nucleotides align to TRBD1. This CDR3 comprises 14 residues. Germline V gives CDR1 PRHDT, CDR2 FYEKMQ (reference sequence). The V gene end was trimmed by 5 bases and the J gene end by 3 bases; junction bases not matched to a gene: 4. CDR3: CASSTRTGEETQYF. As DNA, the CDR3 is TGTGCCAGCAGCACCAGGACAGGGGAAGAGACCCAGTACTTC. Supplemented by reference TRBV13 and TRBJ2-5, the full variable domain reads AAGVIQSPRHLIKEKRETATLKCYPIPRHDTVYWYQQGPGQDPQFLISFYEKMQSDKGSIPDRFSAQQFSDYHSELNMSSLELGDSALYFCASSTRTGEETQYFGPGTRLLVL.

Remarks on this clone: Additional DNA sequences in this sample encode the identical CDR3. The genes are TRBV4-1 and TRBJ2-4; TRBD2 might be the D (6 bases). V lost 3 bases and J 6 bases, leaving 12 bases between the germline ends. This CDR3 has 14 residues. The V gene's germline CDR1 is MGHRA and CDR2 YSYEKL. For the CDR3, the DNA is TGCGCCAGCAGCCAGTCGGGACTTAGAAACATTCAGTACTTC. It encodes CASSQSGLRNIQYF.